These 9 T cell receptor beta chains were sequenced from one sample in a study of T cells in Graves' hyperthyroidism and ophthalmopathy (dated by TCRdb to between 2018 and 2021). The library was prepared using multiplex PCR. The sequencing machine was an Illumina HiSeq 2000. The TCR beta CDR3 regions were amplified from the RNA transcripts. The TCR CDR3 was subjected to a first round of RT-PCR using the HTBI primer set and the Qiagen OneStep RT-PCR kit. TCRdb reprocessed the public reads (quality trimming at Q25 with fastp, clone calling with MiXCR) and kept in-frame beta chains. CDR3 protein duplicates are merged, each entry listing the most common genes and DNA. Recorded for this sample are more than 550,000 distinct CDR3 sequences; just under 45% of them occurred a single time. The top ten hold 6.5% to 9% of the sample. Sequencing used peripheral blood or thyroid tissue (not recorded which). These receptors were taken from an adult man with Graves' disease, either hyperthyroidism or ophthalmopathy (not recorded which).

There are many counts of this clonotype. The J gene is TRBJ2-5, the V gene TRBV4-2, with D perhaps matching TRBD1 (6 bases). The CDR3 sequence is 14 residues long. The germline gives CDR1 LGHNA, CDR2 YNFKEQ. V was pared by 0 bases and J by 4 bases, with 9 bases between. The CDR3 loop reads CASSQDQGRETQYF. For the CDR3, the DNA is TGTGCCAGCAGCCAAGATCAGGGGCGAGAGACCCAGTACTTC.

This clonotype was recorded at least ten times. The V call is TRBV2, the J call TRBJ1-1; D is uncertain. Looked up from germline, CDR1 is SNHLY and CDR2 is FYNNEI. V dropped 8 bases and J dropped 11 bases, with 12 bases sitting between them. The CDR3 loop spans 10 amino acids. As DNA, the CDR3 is TGTGCCAGCTTCGACACGGGGGCTTTCTTT. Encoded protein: CASFDTGAFF.

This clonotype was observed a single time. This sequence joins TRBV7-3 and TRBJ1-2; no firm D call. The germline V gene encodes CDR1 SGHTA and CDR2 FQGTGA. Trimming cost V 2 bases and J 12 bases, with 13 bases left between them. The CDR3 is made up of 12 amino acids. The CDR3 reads CASSLEGAGNTF. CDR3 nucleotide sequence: TGTGCCAGCAGCTTAGAGGGAGCTGGAAACACCTTC.

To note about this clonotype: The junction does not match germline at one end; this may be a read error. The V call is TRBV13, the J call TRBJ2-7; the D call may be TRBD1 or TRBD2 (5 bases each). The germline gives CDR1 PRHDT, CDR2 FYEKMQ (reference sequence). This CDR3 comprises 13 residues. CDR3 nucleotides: TGTGCCAGCAGTTTACTGGGGACGTACGAGCGGTACTTC. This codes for CASSLLGTYERYF. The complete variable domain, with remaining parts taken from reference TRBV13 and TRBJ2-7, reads AAGVIQSPRHLIKEKRETATLKCYPIPRHDTVYWYQQGPGQDPQFLISFYEKMQSDKGSIPDRFSAQQFSDYHSELNMSSLELGDSALYFCASSLLGTYERYFGPGTRLTVT.

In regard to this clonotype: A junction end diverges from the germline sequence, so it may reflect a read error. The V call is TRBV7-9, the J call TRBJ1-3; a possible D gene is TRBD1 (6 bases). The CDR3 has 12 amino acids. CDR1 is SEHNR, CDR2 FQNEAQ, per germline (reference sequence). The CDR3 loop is CASSLAPTGRDF. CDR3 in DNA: TGTGCCAGCAGCTTAGCCCCGACAGGAAGGGATTTT.

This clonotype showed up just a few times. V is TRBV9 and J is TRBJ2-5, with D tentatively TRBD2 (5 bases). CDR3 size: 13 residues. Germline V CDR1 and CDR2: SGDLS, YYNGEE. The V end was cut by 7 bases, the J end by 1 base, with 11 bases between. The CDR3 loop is CASSDGVQETQYF. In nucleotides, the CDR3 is TGTGCCAGCTCGGACGGGGTCCAAGAGACCCAGTACTTC. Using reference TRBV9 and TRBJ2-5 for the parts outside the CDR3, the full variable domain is DSGVTQTPKHLITATGQRVTLRCSPRSGDLSVYWYQQSLDQGLQFLIQYYNGEERAKGNILERFSAQQFPDLHSELNLSSLELGDSALYFCASSDGVQETQYFGPGTRLLVL.

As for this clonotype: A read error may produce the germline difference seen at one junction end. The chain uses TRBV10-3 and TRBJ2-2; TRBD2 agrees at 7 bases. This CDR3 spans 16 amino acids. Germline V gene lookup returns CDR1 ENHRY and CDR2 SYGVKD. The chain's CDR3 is CASSEGSSGGTGELFF. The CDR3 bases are TGTGCCAGCAGTGAAGGGTCTTCGGGGGGCACCGGGGAGCTGTTTTTT.

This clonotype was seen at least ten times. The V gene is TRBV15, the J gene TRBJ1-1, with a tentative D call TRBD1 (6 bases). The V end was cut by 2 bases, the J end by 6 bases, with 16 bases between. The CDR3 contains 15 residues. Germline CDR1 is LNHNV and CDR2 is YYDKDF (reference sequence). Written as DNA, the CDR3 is TGTGCCACCAGCAGATCGCAGAGGGGGGCTGCTGAAGCTTTCTTT. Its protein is CATSRSQRGAAEAFF.

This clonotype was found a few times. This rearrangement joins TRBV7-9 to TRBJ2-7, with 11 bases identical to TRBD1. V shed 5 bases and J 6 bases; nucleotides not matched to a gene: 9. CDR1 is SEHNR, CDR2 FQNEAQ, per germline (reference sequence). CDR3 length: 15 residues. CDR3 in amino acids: CASSPPGTGGSEQYF. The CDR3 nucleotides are TGTGCCAGCAGCCCCCCCGGGACAGGGGGGAGCGAGCAGTACTTC.